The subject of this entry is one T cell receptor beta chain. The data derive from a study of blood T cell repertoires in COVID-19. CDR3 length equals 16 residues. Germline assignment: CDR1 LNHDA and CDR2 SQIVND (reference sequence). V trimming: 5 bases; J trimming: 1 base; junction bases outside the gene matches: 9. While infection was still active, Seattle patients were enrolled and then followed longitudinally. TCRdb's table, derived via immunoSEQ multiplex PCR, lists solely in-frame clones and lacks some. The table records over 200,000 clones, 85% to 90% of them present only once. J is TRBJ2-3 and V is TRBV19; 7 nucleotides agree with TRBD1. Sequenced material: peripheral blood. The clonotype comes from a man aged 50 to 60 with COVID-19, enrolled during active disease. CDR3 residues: CASSPTGVRGTDTQYF. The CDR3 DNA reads TGTGCCAGTAGTCCAACAGGGGTTCGGGGCACAGATACGCAGTATTTT.